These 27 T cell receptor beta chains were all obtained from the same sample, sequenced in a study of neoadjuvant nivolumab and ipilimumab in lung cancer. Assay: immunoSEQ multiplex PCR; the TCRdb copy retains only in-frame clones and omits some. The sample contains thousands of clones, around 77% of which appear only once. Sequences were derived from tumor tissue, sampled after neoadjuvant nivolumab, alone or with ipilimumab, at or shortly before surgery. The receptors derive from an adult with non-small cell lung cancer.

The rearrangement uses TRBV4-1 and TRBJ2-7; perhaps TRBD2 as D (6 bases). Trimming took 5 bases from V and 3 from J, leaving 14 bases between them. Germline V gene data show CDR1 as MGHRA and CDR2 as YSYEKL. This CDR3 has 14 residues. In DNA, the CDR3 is TGCGCCAGCAGCGTTTTGGAGGGGCACTACGAGCAGTACTTC. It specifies CASSVLEGHYEQYF.

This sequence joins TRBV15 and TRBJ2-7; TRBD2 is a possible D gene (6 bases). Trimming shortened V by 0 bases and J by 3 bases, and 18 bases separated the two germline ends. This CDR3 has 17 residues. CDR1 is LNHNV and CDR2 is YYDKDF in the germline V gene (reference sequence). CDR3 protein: CATSRDHGWRDLYEQYF. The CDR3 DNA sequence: TGTGCCACCAGCAGAGATCATGGGTGGCGGGATCTCTACGAGCAGTACTTC.

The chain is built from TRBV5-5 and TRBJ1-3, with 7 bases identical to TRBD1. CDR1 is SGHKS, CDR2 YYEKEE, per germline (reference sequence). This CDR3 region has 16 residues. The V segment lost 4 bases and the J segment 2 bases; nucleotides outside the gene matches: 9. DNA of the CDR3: TGTGCCAGCAGCCCCCCCGGGACAGCGGCTGGAAACACCATATATTTT. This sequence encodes CASSPPGTAAGNTIYF. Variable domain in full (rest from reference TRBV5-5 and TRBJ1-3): DAGVTQSPTHLIKTRGQQVTLRCSPISGHKSVSWYQQVLGQGPQFIFQYYEKEERGRGNFPDRFSARQFPNYSSELNVNALLLGDSALYLCASSPPGTAAGNTIYFGEGSWLTVV.

CDR3 nucleotide sequence: TGTGCCAGTAGCCCGGGACTAGAGAACGAGCAGTACTTC. It codes for CASSPGLENEQYF. The gene calls are TRBV19 and TRBJ2-7; 8 bases are shared with TRBD2. CDR1 is LNHDA, CDR2 SQIVND, per germline (reference sequence). The CDR3 runs to 13 residues. After removal of 6 bases from V and 5 bases from J, the junction contained 6 bases not matched to a gene.

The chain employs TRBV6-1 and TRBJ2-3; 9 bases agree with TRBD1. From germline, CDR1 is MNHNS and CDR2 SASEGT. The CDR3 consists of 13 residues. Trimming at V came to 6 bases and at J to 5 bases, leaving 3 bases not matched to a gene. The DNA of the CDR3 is TGTGCCAGCAGGTGGACAGGGGAAGATACGCAGTATTTT. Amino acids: CASRWTGEDTQYF.

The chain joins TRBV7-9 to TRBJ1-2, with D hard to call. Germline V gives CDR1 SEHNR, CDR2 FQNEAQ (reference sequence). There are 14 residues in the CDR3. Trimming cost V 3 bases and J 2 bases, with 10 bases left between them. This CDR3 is CASSFLGQNYGYTF. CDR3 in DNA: TGTGCCAGCAGCTTCTTAGGGCAGAACTATGGCTACACCTTC.

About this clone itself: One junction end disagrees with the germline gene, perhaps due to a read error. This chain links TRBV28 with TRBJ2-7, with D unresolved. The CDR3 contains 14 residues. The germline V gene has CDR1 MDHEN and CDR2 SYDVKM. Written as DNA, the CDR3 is TGTGCCAGCAGTTTACTCCGCCGGGTTTCCCCGTCGGACTTC. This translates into CASSLLRRVSPSDF.

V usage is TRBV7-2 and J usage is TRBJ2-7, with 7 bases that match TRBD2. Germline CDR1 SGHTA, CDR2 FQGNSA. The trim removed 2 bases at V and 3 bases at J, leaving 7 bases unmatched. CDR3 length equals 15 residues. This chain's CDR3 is CASSLTGLAVYEQYF. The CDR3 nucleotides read TGTGCCAGCAGCTTAACTGGCCTAGCGGTCTACGAGCAGTACTTC.

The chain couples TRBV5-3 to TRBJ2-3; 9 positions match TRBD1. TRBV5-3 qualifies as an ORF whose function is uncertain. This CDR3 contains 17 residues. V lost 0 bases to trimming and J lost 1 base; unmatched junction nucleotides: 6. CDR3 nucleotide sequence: TGTGCCAGAAGCTTGGTAGGTTGGGACAGGGGCACAGATACGCAGTATTTT. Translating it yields CARSLVGWDRGTDTQYF.

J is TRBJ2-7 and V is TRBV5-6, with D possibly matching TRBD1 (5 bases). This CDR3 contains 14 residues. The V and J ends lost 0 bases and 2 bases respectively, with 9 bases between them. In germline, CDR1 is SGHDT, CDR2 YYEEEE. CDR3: CASSLGQGAYEQYF. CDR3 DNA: TGTGCCAGCAGCTTGGGTCAGGGCGCCTACGAGCAGTACTTC.

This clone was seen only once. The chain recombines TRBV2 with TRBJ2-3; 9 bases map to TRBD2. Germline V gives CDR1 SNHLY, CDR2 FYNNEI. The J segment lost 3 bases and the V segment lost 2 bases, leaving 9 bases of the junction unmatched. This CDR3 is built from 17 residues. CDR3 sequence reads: CASSETRAGGGTDTQYF. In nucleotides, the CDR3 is TGTGCCAGCAGTGAAACCCGAGCGGGAGGCGGAACAGATACGCAGTATTTT.

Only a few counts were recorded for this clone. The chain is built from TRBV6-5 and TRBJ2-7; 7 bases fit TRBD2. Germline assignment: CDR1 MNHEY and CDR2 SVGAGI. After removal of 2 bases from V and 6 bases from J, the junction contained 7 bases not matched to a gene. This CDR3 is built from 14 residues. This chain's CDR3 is CASSYLAGVGEQYF. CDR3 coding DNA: TGTGCCAGCAGTTACCTGGCGGGAGTGGGCGAGCAGTACTTC.

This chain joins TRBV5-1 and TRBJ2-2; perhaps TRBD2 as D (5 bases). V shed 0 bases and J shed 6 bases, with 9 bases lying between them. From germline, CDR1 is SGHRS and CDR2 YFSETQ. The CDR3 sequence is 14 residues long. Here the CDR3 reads CASSLERVPGELFF. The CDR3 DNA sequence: TGCGCCAGCAGCTTGGAGAGGGTTCCCGGGGAGCTGTTTTTT.

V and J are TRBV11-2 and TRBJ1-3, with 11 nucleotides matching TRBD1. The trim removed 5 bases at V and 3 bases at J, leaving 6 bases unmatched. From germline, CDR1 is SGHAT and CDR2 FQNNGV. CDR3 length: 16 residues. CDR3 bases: TGTGCCAGCAGCCCACGGACAGGGGGCGGTGGAAACACCATATATTTT. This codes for CASSPRTGGGGNTIYF. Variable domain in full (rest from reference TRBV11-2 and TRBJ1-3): EAGVAQSPRYKIIEKRQSVAFWCNPISGHATLYWYQQILGQGPKLLIQFQNNGVVDDSQLPKDRFSAERLKGVDSTLKIQPAKLEDSAVYLCASSPRTGGGGNTIYFGEGSWLTVV.

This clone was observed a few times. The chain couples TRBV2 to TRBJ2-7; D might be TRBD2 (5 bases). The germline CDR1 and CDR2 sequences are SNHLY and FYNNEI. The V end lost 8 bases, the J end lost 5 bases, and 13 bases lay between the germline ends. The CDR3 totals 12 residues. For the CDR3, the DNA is TGTGCCAGCGCCTTTACGGGGAACGAGCAGTACTTC. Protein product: CASAFTGNEQYF. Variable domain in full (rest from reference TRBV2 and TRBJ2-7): EPEVTQTPSHQVTQMGQEVILRCVPISNHLYFYWYRQILGQKVEFLVSFYNNEISEKSEIFDDQFSVERPDGSNFTLKIRSTKLEDSAMYFCASAFTGNEQYFGPGTRLTVT.

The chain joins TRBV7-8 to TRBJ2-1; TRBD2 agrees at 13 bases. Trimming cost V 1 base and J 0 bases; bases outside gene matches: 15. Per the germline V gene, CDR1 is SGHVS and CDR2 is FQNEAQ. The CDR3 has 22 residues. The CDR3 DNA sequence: TGTGCCAGCAGCTTAGGTCGAATTCCGGGACTAGCGGGATCCCGCTCCTACAATGAGCAGTTCTTC. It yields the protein CASSLGRIPGLAGSRSYNEQFF.

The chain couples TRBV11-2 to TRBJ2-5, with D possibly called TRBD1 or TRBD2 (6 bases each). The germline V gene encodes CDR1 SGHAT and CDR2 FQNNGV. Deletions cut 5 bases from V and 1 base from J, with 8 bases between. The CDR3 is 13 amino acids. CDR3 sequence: CASSRGAQETQYF. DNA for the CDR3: TGTGCCAGCAGCAGGGGGGCCCAAGAGACCCAGTACTTC.

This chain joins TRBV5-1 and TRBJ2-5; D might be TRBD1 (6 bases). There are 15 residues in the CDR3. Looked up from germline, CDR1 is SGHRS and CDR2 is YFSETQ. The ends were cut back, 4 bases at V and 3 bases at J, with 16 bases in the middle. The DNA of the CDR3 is TGCGCCAGCAGCCGTCGAGGGACAAGTGAAGAGACCCAGTACTTC. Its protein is CASSRRGTSEETQYF. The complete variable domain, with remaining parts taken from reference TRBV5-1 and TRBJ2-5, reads KAGVTQTPRYLIKTRGQQVTLSCSPISGHRSVSWYQQTPGQGLQFLFEYFSETQRNKGNFPGRFSGRQFSNSRSEMNVSTLELGDSALYLCASSRRGTSEETQYFGPGTRLLVL.

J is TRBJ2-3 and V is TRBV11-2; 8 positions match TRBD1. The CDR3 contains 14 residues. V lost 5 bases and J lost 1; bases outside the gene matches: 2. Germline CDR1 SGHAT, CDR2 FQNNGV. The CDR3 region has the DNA TGTGCCAGCAGCCAGGACAGGGGCACAGATACGCAGTATTTT. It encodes CASSQDRGTDTQYF.

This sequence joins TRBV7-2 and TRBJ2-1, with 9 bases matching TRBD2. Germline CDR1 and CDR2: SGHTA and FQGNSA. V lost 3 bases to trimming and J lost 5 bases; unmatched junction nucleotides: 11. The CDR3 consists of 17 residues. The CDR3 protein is CASSFSSGLAKNNEQFF. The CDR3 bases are TGTGCCAGCAGCTTTTCCTCGGGACTAGCTAAGAACAATGAGCAGTTCTTC.

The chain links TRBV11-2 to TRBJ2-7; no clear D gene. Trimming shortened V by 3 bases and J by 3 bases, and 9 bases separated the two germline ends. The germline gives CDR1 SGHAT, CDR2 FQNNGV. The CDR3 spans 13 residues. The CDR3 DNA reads TGTGCCAGCAGCTTTGGACCGAACTACGAGCAGTACTTC. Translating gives CASSFGPNYEQYF. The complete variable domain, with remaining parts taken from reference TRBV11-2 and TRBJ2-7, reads EAGVAQSPRYKIIEKRQSVAFWCNPISGHATLYWYQQILGQGPKLLIQFQNNGVVDDSQLPKDRFSAERLKGVDSTLKIQPAKLEDSAVYLCASSFGPNYEQYFGPGTRLTVT.

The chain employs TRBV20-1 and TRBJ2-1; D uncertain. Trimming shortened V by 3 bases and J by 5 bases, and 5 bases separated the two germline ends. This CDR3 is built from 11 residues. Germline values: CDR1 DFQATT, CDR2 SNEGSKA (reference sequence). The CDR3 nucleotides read TGCAGTGCTAGCTTTAACAATGAGCAGTTCTTC. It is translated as CSASFNNEQFF.

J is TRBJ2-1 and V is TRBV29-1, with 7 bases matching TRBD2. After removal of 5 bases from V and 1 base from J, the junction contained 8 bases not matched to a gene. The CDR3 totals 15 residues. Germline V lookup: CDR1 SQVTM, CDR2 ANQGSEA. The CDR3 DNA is TGCAGCGTTTCCCCTGGCGGGAGTTCCTACAATGAGCAGTTCTTC. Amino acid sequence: CSVSPGGSSYNEQFF.

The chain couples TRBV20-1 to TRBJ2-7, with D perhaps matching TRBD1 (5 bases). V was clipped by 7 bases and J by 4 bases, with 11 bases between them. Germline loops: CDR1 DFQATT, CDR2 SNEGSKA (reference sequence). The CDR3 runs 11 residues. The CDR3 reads CSGQGGYEQYF. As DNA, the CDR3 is TGCAGTGGGCAGGGTGGGTACGAGCAGTACTTC.

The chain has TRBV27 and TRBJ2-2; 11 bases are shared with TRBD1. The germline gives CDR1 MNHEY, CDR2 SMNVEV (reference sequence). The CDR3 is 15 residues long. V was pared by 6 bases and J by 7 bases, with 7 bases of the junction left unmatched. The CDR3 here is CASRIGTGGIGELFF. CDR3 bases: TGTGCCAGCAGAATAGGGACAGGGGGGATCGGGGAGCTGTTTTTT.

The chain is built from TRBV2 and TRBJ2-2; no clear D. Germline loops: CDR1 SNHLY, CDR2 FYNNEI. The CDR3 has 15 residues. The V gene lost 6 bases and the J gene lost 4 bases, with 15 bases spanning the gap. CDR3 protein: CASRISGSSTGELFF. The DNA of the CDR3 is TGTGCCAGCAGAATTTCAGGTTCGAGCACCGGGGAGCTGTTTTTT.

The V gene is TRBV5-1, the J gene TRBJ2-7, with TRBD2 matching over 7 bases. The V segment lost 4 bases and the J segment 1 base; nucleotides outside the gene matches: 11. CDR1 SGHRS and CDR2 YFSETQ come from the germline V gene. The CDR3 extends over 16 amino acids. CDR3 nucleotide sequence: TGCGCCAGCAGCCCGGGAGGCCAGGACGAATCCTACGAGCAGTACTTC. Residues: CASSPGGQDESYEQYF.